The T cell receptor beta chain under discussion was sequenced for a study of cytomegalovirus exposure and HLA in healthy donors (dated by TCRdb to between 2016 and 2019). Concerning the study at large: According to an earlier analysis of 550 to 750 of the donors, roughly 180 million T cells yielded 117 million unique TCR beta sequences and less than 300 Gb of sequence data. HLA typing covered class I and class II loci at four-digit resolution. In a later genetic analysis, genome-wide SNP genotypes for about 55% of the roughly 670 donors were used, and that subset was treated as a discovery cohort. Besides the first cohort of about 730 subjects, a separate validation cohort made up of 90 to 150 different subjects was used. To study patterns of TCR occurrence, a later analysis re-analyzed previously published TCR beta repertoires from 650 to 750 donors and added high-resolution HLA genotyping. The later analysis used no new phenotypic data to find candidate immune exposures, relying instead on TCR beta sequences and their occurrence across donors. High-throughput TCR immunosequencing, statistical association of individual TCRs with disease status, and machine learning were combined to predict cytomegalovirus infection status. An early release covering over 500 HLA-typed donors comprised roughly 300 gigabases of sequencing data and some 79 million unique TCR sequences. To decide whether each TCR beta V gene segment behaved as functional or pseudogenic, an earlier analysis of over 500 of the donors relied on high-throughput TCR beta sequencing. The aim of the study was to test whether cataloging public T cell receptors could identify signatures of past pathogen exposure. The T cell repertoires of about 700 subjects were profiled by immunosequencing and related to cytomegalovirus serostatus. A handful of DR-DQ haplotypes were handled as single units for association and clustering because linkage in the cohort was strong. Of the 300 to 450 genotyped donors, 81% were placed in the genetic ancestry cluster associated with self-reported Caucasian donors. Every discovery cohort repertoire had been produced on one sequencing platform. Among about 390 genotyped donors of the cohort, an average of about 240,000 unique TCR beta nucleotide sequences were sequenced per donor, roughly 18% of them non-productive. Alongside the repertoire data, information on donor age, sex, ethnicity and CMV serostatus was compiled. Typing coverage differed by locus: A, B, C, DRB1 and DQB1 were typed in about 620-630 donors, DQA1 in about 500, DPA1 in over 600, and DPB1 in about 450.

The cohort comprised hundreds of healthy bone marrow donors. At the time of sampling, all cohort members were nominally healthy, though unrecorded immune exposures were likely present. The donor was CMV seronegative and was included in the group of over 300 seronegative cohort members. Each donor provided a peripheral blood sample, and peripheral blood mononuclear cells were used for TCR beta sequencing. Genomic DNA extraction from the blood cell samples was performed with the Qiagen DNeasy Blood Extraction Kit. Beyond this particular receptor, the publication reports: Correlated functional status among segregating V segments might be attributable to linkage disequilibrium, but an unknown experimental factor could not be ruled out. Assigning TCR associations to individual alleles was difficult when HLA alleles, especially DR and DQ, strongly co-occurred. This cohort had only TCR beta chains sequenced, and the lack of alpha or paired-chain data limited which features could be detected. In a later analysis, several top co-occurrence clusters were reported to appear linked to parvovirus B19, influenza, CMV and Epstein-Barr virus. The earlier analysis of about 600 of the donors excluded roughly 16 rarely observed V segments, including chromosome 9 orphons, because counts were too low. HLA typing was unavailable for some donors at each locus, so association tests used only the typed subset. While some public TCRs were present in many individuals, most TCR sequences turned up only very rarely across donors. A later genetic analysis associated a missense DCLRE1C variant with V-gene and J-gene trimming of TCR beta chains, and an independent cohort replicated the association. A later analysis found that HLA-associated TCR beta chains were more clonally expanded and had lower generation probabilities than equally common non-associated chains. The study listed 150 to 200 TCR beta chains as associated with cytomegalovirus. A further reported finding was that TCR beta sequences accurately predicted the HLA-A and HLA-B alleles for most subjects in the first cohort. In a later analysis, about 17,000 TCR beta sequences were associated with specific HLA alleles at a false discovery rate of 0.05. A later analysis found that most CMV-associated TCR beta chains appeared HLA-restricted, with HLA associations seemingly driven largely by CMV exposure. In an earlier analysis of 587 of the donors, most TCR beta V segments appeared in productive rearrangements about 87% or about 30% of the time, broadly matching IMGT annotations. In a later analysis, TCR association rates were found to vary across HLA loci, with the most associated TCRs seen for DRB1 alleles and the fewest for HLA-C alleles. A cluster of highly shared sequence variants was judged likely to be a technical artifact of the sequencing pipeline. A few of the identified cytomegalovirus-associated TCR beta chains were confirmed in vitro to be specific for cytomegalovirus antigens. According to a later genetic analysis, donors in an Asian-associated ancestry cluster had fewer N-insertions in productive TCRs than the roughly 670-donor mean. Immune exposure information for the cohort was limited to CMV serostatus. The classifier was reported to diagnose cytomegalovirus status with high specificity and sensitivity in both the original cohort and the validation cohort. The presence/absence analyses assumed that sequencing depth was roughly uniform across donors, and that assumption may not be true. Some IMGT-functional V segments, including TRBV6-2 and TRBV6-3, could not be distinguished by the 87-base-pair reads and were therefore excluded. The authors suggested that the approach could potentially be generalized to other disease states and immunological phenotypes.

Relative to germline, V is 3 bases shorter and J is 4 bases shorter, with 13 bases between their ends. Its CDR3 holds 15 amino acids, cysteine through phenylalanine. Left in the record is the CDR3 DNA by itself, 45 bases read in frame from the first base. CDR1 and CDR2 are drawn from the germline V gene (reference sequence): LNHDA, SQIVND. About this clone itself: Its binding antigen is unknown. No clone much larger than this one lies a single base away; base qualities are absent.

Libraries came from the immunoSEQ multiplex PCR assay. The multiplex PCR relied on a mix of 60 forward primers for TCR Vbeta segments and 13 reverse primers for TCR Jbeta segments. The CDR3 region of rearranged TCR beta genes was amplified from genomic DNA by a multiplex PCR assay. Amplified TCR beta libraries were sequenced as 87-base-pair reads on the Illumina HiSeq System. On the study's bioinformatics: Across the 500 to 750 repertoires, a later analysis counted about 81 million unique TCR beta chains, 9.5 million to 12 million of which were shared by at least two donors. To remove PCR and sequencing errors, raw reads were error-corrected and collapsed into unique sequences using a nearest-neighbor algorithm that merged closely related sequences. V, D and J gene segments were assigned by aligning CDR3 sequences to IMGT reference sequences. For a sequence to be retained, at least a six-nucleotide match to both a V gene segment and a J gene segment was required. A rearrangement was called productive if the CDR3 had no stop codons and remained in frame with V and J, and every other rearrangement was called non-productive. Following IMGT convention, CDR3 was defined as the stretch from the second conserved V-encoded cysteine up to the conserved J-encoded phenylalanine. The earlier analysis of approximately 590 of the donors excluded any sequence lacking an unambiguous match to a single V gene segment. An earlier analysis of several hundred of the donors called V segments functional above 56.7% productive rearrangements and segregating when the between-donor standard deviation exceeded 5%. A statistical classification framework was built for diagnosing cytomegalovirus status from the catalog of TCR beta chain sequences. In a later analysis, V and J genes were assigned by comparing TCR nucleotide sequences against IMGT/GENE-DB human TR gene sequences. Using the TCRdist pipeline, a later analysis assigned CDR3 sequences along with most-parsimonious VDJ recombination scenarios. In a later analysis, each TCR beta chain was defined by its CDR3 amino acid sequence together with its V-gene family, and reads lacking a unique V-gene family were excluded. As a way to deal with suspected cross-contamination and a sequencing artifact, a later analysis dropped hundreds of nucleotide sequences that were highly shared and had low generation probability. For each public chain, a later analysis derived a clonal expansion index from normalized ranks of inferred template counts within each repertoire. Generation probabilities in a later analysis came from a VDJ recombination model fitted to out-of-frame rearrangements, and those results were checked against IGoR. In a later analysis, TCR-TCR, TCR-HLA and TCR-CMV co-occurrence was scored with hypergeometric tests, and a repertoire-size bias correction was applied to TCR pairs. To estimate false discovery rates, a later analysis permuted the HLA or CMV assignments 20 times. A later analysis grouped co-occurring TCRs with DBSCAN, adding TCRdist sequence similarity when clustering within HLA-allele-positive subsets. Repertoires with fewer than 30,000 or more than 120,000 public chains, plus five repertoires with anomalous nucleotide sharing, were excluded from co-occurrence clustering. The immuneACCESS repertoire file appears here via TCRdb, limited to in-frame rearrangements. These files lack a portion of the clones; in checked studies, under half of the deficit traces to unresolved V genes, and the cause of the others is not known. V and J calls and clone size are given by that table; D and trimming were obtained from the DNA. Within this sample are approximately 150,000 clones, with roughly 80% of them counted one time only. The biggest ten clones account for 3% to 3.5% of the sample.

The sample taken for sequencing was PBMCs. Recombination joined TRBV19 with TRBJ1-5; a tentative D call is TRBD1 (5 bases match). This TCR derives from a male donor in good health and CMV-seronegative. In nucleotides, the sequence is TGTGCCAGTAGTATGGGTACAGGTCGAAATCAGCCCCAGCATTTT. It specifies CASSMGTGRNQPQHF.